This T cell receptor (beta chain) comes out of a study of cytomegalovirus exposure and HLA in healthy donors. Study-wide results and caveats: Reported performance of the classifier showed diagnosis of cytomegalovirus status with high specificity and sensitivity.

This clone was seen once. Its antigen is unknown. The CDR3 runs 16 residues. Germline V gene sequence: CDR1 PRHDT, CDR2 FYEKMQ (reference sequence). The ends lost 3 bases at V and 7 bases at J; junction bases unmatched: 11. The PCR had 60 Vbeta and 13 Jbeta primers. Some clones are missing from TCRdb's copy, which holds only in-frame ones; the method was immunoSEQ multiplex PCR. The data show about 160,000 clones, with approximately 70% seen just once and about 7% held by the top ten. The sequenced sample was PBMCs. The rearrangement links TRBV13 to TRBJ2-2; TRBD1 matches 7 bases. This receptor was taken from a man aged 35-49 years in good health and CMV-seropositive. CDR3 residues: CASSFRPDRANGELFF. The CDR3 region has the DNA TGTGCCAGCAGCTTTCGCCCAGACAGGGCGAACGGGGAGCTGTTTTTT.